These T cell receptor beta chains were read from a single sample in a study of T-cell memory formation after mild COVID-19. TCRdb independently ran MiXCR on the 5' RACE reads; one entry per CDR3 protein. The table lists 75,000 to 90,000 distinct CDR3 sequences, approximately 14% of them singletons. Source material: PBMCs or a T cell subset sorted from them (not recorded which). These receptors all come from an adult woman who had mild COVID-19 (a few samples of this study predate the infection). Cell type and time point are not known. The CDR3 runs from the conserved cysteine through the conserved F or W. The order of the fields is D gene, J gene, V gene, clone size, CDR3 DNA, CDR3 protein. The D gene is left open where the match is weak. Clone sizes are given selectively: once, few, many, or a class where the clone is expanded.

D: -; J: TRBJ2-7; V: TRBV6-1; size: few; DNA: TGTGCCAGCAGTGAAGACCCGGGCGGGACCTACGAGCAGTACTTC; CDR3: CASSEDPGGTYEQYF
D: TRBD1; J: TRBJ2-7; V: TRBV4-1; size: -; DNA: TGCGCCAGCAGCCAATCCACTTACGGGACAGGGGTTTCCGACGAGCAGTACTTC; CDR3: CASSQSTYGTGVSDEQYF
D: -; J: TRBJ2-5; V: TRBV7-9; size: few; DNA: TGTGCCAGCAGCTTAGCGGGGGGGCATCGAGAGACCCAGTACTTC; CDR3: CASSLAGGHRETQYF
D: TRBD2; J: TRBJ2-1; V: TRBV29-1; size: few; DNA: TGCAGCGTTCTTCCTAGCGGGGTCTACAATGAGCAGTTCTTC; CDR3: CSVLPSGVYNEQFF
D: -; J: TRBJ2-7; V: TRBV27; size: -; DNA: TGTGCCAGCAGGACCTACGGGGGCGCGGAGGCCGAGCAGTACTTC; CDR3: CASRTYGGAEAEQYF
D: -; J: TRBJ2-7; V: TRBV4-1; size: many; DNA: TGCGCCAGCAGCCAAGATGATCGATACGAGCAGTACTTC; CDR3: CASSQDDRYEQYF
D: -; J: TRBJ2-3; V: TRBV12-3/TRBV12-4; size: few; DNA: TGTGCCAGCAGTTTCGCAGGAGTTGATACGCAGTATTTT; CDR3: CASSFAGVDTQYF
D: -; J: TRBJ1-1; V: TRBV24-1; size: few; DNA: TGTGCCACCAGTGACGGACGGTACACTGAAGCTTTCTTT; CDR3: CATSDGRYTEAFF
D: -; J: TRBJ2-3; V: TRBV7-3; size: -; DNA: TGTGCCAGCAGCCCAGAACAGGGTTGGTCGGCAGATACGCAGTATTTT; CDR3: CASSPEQGWSADTQYF
D: TRBD2; J: TRBJ2-3; V: TRBV2; size: few; DNA: TGTGCCAGCAGTGCAACTAGCGGGAGGGTCACAGATACGCAGTATTTT; CDR3: CASSATSGRVTDTQYF
D: TRBD1; J: TRBJ1-1; V: TRBV7-9; size: -; DNA: TGTGCCAGCAGCTTGCAGGGGGCAGGGACTGAAGCTTTCTTT; CDR3: CASSLQGAGTEAFF
D: -; J: TRBJ1-6; V: TRBV7-9; size: few; DNA: TGTGCCAGCAGCTTAGTAAACAGCGGTTCACCCCTCCACTTT; CDR3: CASSLVNSGSPLHF
D: TRBD1; J: TRBJ2-2; V: TRBV7-9; size: -; DNA: TGTGCCAGCAGCCCGACAGGGGGAAGGGGCACCGGGGAGCTGTTTTTT; CDR3: CASSPTGGRGTGELFF
D: -; J: TRBJ2-3; V: TRBV15; size: -; DNA: TGTGCCACCAGCAGGGGAAGCACAGATACGCAGTATTTT; CDR3: CATSRGSTDTQYF
D: TRBD2; J: TRBJ2-3; V: TRBV30; size: few; DNA: TGTGCCTGGAGTGTAGGGCTAGCGGGGCCAACAGATACGCAGTATTTT; CDR3: CAWSVGLAGPTDTQYF
D: -; J: TRBJ1-2; V: TRBV12-3/TRBV12-4; size: -; DNA: TGTGCCAGCGGGCGCAGGGACAACTCCTTTAACTATGGCTACACCTTC; CDR3: CASGRRDNSFNYGYTF
D: -; J: TRBJ2-5; V: TRBV11-2; size: few; DNA: TGTGCCAGCAGCGCCCCGGGCGGCCAAGAGACCCAGTACTTC; CDR3: CASSAPGGQETQYF